This TCR beta chain originates from a study of blood T cell repertoires in COVID-19. The trim removed 1 base at V and 4 bases at J, leaving 1 base unmatched. CDR1 is SGHTA, CDR2 FQGNSA, per germline. This CDR3 has 13 residues. Produced via immunoSEQ multiplex PCR; TCRdb's table is partial and in-frame only. The sample contains approximately 300,000 clones, roughly 89% of which appear only once. This sequence was found in a woman aged 18-29 years with acute COVID-19. The chain links TRBV7-2 to TRBJ2-7, with TRBD2 identical over 7 bases. Sequenced material: PBMCs or T cells enriched from blood (not recorded which). The CDR3 DNA reads as TGTGCCAGCAGCTTAGTACTAGCGTACGAGCAGTACTTC. Residues: CASSLVLAYEQYF.